The rows below give T cell receptor beta chains drawn from one sample of a study of T-cell memory formation after mild COVID-19. TCRdb ran MiXCR on the 5' RACE reads and lists one entry per CDR3 protein. Of roughly 600,000 distinct CDR3 sequences listed, under 20% are singletons. The source material was PBMCs or a T cell subset sorted from them (not recorded which). Receptor source: an adult woman who had mild COVID-19 (a few samples of this study predate the infection). Cell type and time point are not known. The CDR3 runs from the conserved cysteine through the conserved F or W. A D gene is named only where the DNA matches it firmly. Only part of the rows carry a size: once, few, many, or a class if the clone is expanded.

abundance	v_gene	j_gene	d_gene	CDR3nt	CDR3aa
.	TRBV7-2	TRBJ2-5	.	TGTGCCAGCAGCTTTCCTGGCGGGCCCCAGCAAGAGACCCAGTACTTC	CASSFPGGPQQETQYF
few	TRBV15	TRBJ2-1	.	TGTGCCACCAGCGCCTTCAAGGGTGAGCAGTTCTTC	CATSAFKGEQFF
.	TRBV18	TRBJ1-3	.	TGTGCCAGCTCACCAGACAGGTATTCAGGGGAGACGTCTGGAAACACCATATATTTT	CASSPDRYSGETSGNTIYF
.	TRBV29-1	TRBJ2-1	.	TGCAGCGTTGTGGGCGGACGCTCCTACAATGAGCAGTTCTTC	CSVVGGRSYNEQFF
.	TRBV5-6	TRBJ2-7	TRBD2	TGTGCCAGCAGCTTACCAGCGGGAGGCCCTTCGCAATACGAGCAGTACTTC	CASSLPAGGPSQYEQYF
few	TRBV11-3	TRBJ1-1	.	TGTGCCAGCAACTTAATCCCCACAGATAACACTGAAGCTTTCTTT	CASNLIPTDNTEAFF
.	TRBV28	TRBJ2-7	.	TGTGCCAGCAGTTTACGGGGGAGCCCCCCCTACGAGCAGTACTTC	CASSLRGSPPYEQYF
.	TRBV6-6	TRBJ1-2	TRBD1	TGTGCCAGCAGTTACCAACAGGGGCGCAACTATGGCTACACCTTC	CASSYQQGRNYGYTF
.	TRBV7-2	TRBJ2-5	TRBD2	TGTGCCAGCAGATCCCCGGGACTACAAGAGACCCAGTACTTC	CASRSPGLQETQYF
.	TRBV10-3	TRBJ1-6	.	TGTGCCATCAGTGATTCCGGCAAGAGCTCCTATAATTCACCCCTCCACTTT	CAISDSGKSSYNSPLHF
few	TRBV20-1	TRBJ2-5	.	TGCAGTGCTAGAGATAAGCGACGTATGGCCCAGTACTTC	CSARDKRRMAQYF
few	TRBV6-5	TRBJ2-6	TRBD1	TGTGCCAGCAGAAATCCGACAGGGGGCGCGATTGGGGCCAACGTCCTGACTTTC	CASRNPTGGAIGANVLTF
few	TRBV6-2/TRBV6-3	TRBJ2-3	.	TGTGCCAGCACCCGGGACTTTAATCGTGATACGCAGTATTTT	CASTRDFNRDTQYF
.	TRBV2	TRBJ1-5	.	TGTGCCAGCAGCGCAGGGTATGGGAGCAATCAGCCCCAGCATTTT	CASSAGYGSNQPQHF
.	TRBV28	TRBJ2-2	TRBD2	TGTGCCAGCAGTTTCGTCGGGAGGGCCGGATCCGGGGAGCTGTTTTTT	CASSFVGRAGSGELFF
few	TRBV29-1	TRBJ1-5	TRBD1	TGCAGCGTTGGAGCAGGGGGTCAGCCCCAGCATTTT	CSVGAGGQPQHF
many	TRBV2	TRBJ2-4	TRBD1	TGTGCCAGCAGTTCGGGACAGGGGAAAAACATTCAGTACTTC	CASSSGQGKNIQYF
few	TRBV12-3/TRBV12-4	TRBJ1-6	.	TGTGCCAGCAGCTTGTCCCGGGGCAAATCACCCCTCCACTTT	CASSLSRGKSPLHF
.	TRBV5-1	TRBJ1-5	.	TGCGCCAGCAGCTTGGTGGGCCTCGAGGGGGGAAATCAGCCCCAGCATTTT	CASSLVGLEGGNQPQHF
.	TRBV30	TRBJ1-2	TRBD1	TGTGCCTGGACCCGACAGGGAAAACACGGCTACACCTTC	CAWTRQGKHGYTF
few	TRBV28	TRBJ2-7	.	TGTGCCAGCAGAGTACAAGGTTTGGTCAGGGAGCAGTACTTC	CASRVQGLVREQYF
.	TRBV30	TRBJ1-1	.	TGTGCCTGGAGCCCTGGGACTGAAGCTTTCTTT	CAWSPGTEAFF
few	TRBV15	TRBJ2-2	TRBD1	TGTGCCACCAGTCCGGGACAGGCCGTCACCGGGGAGCTGTTTTTT	CATSPGQAVTGELFF
few	TRBV27	TRBJ1-2	TRBD1	TGTGCCAGCAGTTTCCTCGGGACAGGGCCAAACTATGGCTACACCTTC	CASSFLGTGPNYGYTF
few	TRBV7-9	TRBJ1-1	.	TGTGCCAGCAGGTTAGGAGGAGACACTGAAGCTTTCTTT	CASRLGGDTEAFF
many	TRBV12-3/TRBV12-4	TRBJ1-6	.	TGTGCCAGCATCGAGGGAGCAGGTTCACCCCTCCACTTT	CASIEGAGSPLHF